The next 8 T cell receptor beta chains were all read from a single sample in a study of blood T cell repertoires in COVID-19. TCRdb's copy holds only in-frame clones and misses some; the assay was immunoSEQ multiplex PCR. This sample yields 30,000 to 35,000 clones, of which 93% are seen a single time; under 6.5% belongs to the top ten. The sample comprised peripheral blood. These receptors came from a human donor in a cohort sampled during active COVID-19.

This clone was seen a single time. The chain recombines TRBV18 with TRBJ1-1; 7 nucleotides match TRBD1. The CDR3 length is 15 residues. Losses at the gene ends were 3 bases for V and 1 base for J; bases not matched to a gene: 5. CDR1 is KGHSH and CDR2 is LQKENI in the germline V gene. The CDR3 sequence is CASSPRGQSNTEAFF. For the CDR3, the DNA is TGTGCCAGCTCACCGCGGGGACAGTCGAACACTGAAGCTTTCTTT.

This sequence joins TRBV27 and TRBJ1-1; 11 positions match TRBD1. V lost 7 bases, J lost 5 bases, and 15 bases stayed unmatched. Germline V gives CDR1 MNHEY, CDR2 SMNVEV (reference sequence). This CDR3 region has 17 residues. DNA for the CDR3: TGTGCCAGCACCGAGGGACAGGGGGTCCTTGGGGGAACTGAAGCTTTCTTT. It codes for CASTEGQGVLGGTEAFF.

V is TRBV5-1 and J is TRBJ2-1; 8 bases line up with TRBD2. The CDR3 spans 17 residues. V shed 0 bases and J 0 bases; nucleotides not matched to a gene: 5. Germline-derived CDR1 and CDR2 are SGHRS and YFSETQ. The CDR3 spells CASSLAAGDVSYNEQFF. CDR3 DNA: TGCGCCAGCAGCTTGGCAGCGGGAGATGTCTCCTACAATGAGCAGTTCTTC.

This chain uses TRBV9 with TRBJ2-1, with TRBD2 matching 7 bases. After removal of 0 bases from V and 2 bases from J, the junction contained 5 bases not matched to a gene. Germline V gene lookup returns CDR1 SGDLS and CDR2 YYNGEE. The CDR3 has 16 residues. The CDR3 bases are TGTGCCAGCAGCGTAGTAGTAAGCGGGGCCTACAATGAGCAGTTCTTC. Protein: CASSVVVSGAYNEQFF. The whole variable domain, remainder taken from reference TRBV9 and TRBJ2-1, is DSGVTQTPKHLITATGQRVTLRCSPRSGDLSVYWYQQSLDQGLQFLIQYYNGEERAKGNILERFSAQQFPDLHSELNLSSLELGDSALYFCASSVVVSGAYNEQFFGPGTRLTVL.

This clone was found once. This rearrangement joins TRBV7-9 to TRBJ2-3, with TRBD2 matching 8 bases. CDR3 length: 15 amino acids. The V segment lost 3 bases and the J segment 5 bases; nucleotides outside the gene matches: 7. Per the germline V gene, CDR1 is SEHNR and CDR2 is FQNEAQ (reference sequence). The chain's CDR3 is CASSFRGGRRDTQYF. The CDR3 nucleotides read TGTGCCAGCAGCTTTCGGGGGGGCCGTAGAGATACGCAGTATTTT.

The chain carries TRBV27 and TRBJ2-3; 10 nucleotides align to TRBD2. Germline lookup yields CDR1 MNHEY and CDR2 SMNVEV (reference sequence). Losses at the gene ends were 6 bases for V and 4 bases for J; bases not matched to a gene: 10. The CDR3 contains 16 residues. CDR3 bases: TGTGCCAGCAGCCCACTAAGCGGGGGGGGACCAGATACGCAGTATTTT. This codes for CASSPLSGGGPDTQYF.

The CDR3 is CASSPAGPYNEQFF. CDR3 DNA sequence: TGTGCCAGCTCACCGGCGGGCCCGTACAATGAGCAGTTCTTC. The V and J genes are TRBV18 and TRBJ2-1, with a possible D match to TRBD2 (5 bases). Trimming cost V 3 bases and J 4 bases, with 10 bases left between them. This CDR3 spans 14 amino acids. The germline V gene encodes CDR1 KGHSH and CDR2 LQKENI.

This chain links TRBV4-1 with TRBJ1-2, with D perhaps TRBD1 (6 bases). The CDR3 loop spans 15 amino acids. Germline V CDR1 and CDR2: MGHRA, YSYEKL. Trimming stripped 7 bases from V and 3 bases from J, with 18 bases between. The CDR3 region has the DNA TGCGCCAGCACCCAGGCGGGGGCTGGGGACTATGGCTACACCTTC. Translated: CASTQAGAGDYGYTF.